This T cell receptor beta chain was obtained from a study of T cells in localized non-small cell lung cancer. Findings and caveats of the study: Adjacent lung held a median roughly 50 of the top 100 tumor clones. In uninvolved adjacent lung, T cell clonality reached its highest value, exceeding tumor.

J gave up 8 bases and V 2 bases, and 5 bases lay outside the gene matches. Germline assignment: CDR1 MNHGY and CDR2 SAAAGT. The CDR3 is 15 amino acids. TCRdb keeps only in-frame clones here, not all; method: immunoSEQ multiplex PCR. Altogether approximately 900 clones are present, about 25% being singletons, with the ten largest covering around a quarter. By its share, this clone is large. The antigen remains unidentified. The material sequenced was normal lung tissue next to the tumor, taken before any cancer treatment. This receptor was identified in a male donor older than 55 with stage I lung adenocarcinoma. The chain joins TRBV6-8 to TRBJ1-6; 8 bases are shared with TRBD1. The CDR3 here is CASSYTTGEDSPLHF. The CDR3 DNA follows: TGTGCCAGCAGTTACACGACAGGGGAAGATTCACCCCTCCACTTT.